This TCR beta chain was sequenced in a study of blood T cell repertoires in COVID-19 (dated by TCRdb to about 2020). Study-level background: Collaborator samples came from the United States, Italy and Spain and covered acute and convalescent phases of COVID-19. The material from the prospective study consisted of cDNA or gDNA derived from T cells, B-cell-depleted T cells, or PBMCs. A de-identified subject ID, COVID-19 status, age in years and sex were almost always included in the sample metadata. HLA class I and class II types, where available, came from metadata supplied by the sample provider rather than from assay-based typing. The repertoires were released in a freely available public database intended as a resource for research on the immune response to SARS-CoV-2. Samples came from the ongoing ImmuneRACE study (first 160 participants) plus 1,254 subjects from 6 global collaborators. Subjects who had been exposed to COVID-19, were actively infected with it, or had recovered from it provided the deeply sampled blood TCRbeta repertoires that made up the dataset.

The collaborating institutions used their own protocols to collect whole blood in K2EDTA tubes. Collaborator samples were shipped for TCRbeta analysis as frozen whole blood, isolated PBMCs, or DNA extracted from either sample type. This clone was picked up a small number of times. Its target antigen remains unknown. There are no base qualities to consult, and no much larger clone falls within one base. The CDR3 numbers 15 residues from cysteine through phenylalanine. Of all the DNA, just the CDR3 is kept, 45 bases in frame from base 1. Relative to germline, V is 2 bases shorter and J is 3 bases shorter, with 13 bases between their ends. In the germline V gene, CDR1 corresponds to SNHLY and CDR2 to FYNNEI. Study-level results and caveats: Clinical and demographic metadata were provided uncurated, with the amount varying by source and participant.

TCRbeta CDR3 regions were amplified from genomic DNA using the immunoSEQ Assay, a bias-controlled multiplex PCR. On the study's bioinformatics: Nucleated cell counts per sample were estimated from amplification of reference gene primers within the assay. To quantify the absolute abundance of each unique TCRbeta CDR3 rearrangement, sequence reads were collapsed and filtered. For each sample, productive Simpson clonality was calculated by taking the square root of Simpson's diversity index across productive rearrangements. Not all clones reach the TCRdb copy of this immuneACCESS table, which keeps in-frame sequences only. Checked studies attribute under half of the gap to unresolved V genes and leave the rest unexplained. V, J and clone size were drawn from that table, and D and trimming were deduced from the DNA. The sample includes some 72,000 clones, with 75% to 90% observed a single time. 0.55% to 0.75% of the sample comes from the top ten.

Here the chain combines TRBV2 and TRBJ1-1; TRBD1 is possibly the D segment (5 matching bases). The sequenced material came from peripheral blood. The source is a man in his fifties or sixties with acute or convalescent COVID-19. The CDR3 here reads CASSEQGPGDTEAFF. The nucleotide sequence reads TGTGCCAGCAGTGAACAGGGCCCGGGAGACACTGAAGCTTTCTTT.